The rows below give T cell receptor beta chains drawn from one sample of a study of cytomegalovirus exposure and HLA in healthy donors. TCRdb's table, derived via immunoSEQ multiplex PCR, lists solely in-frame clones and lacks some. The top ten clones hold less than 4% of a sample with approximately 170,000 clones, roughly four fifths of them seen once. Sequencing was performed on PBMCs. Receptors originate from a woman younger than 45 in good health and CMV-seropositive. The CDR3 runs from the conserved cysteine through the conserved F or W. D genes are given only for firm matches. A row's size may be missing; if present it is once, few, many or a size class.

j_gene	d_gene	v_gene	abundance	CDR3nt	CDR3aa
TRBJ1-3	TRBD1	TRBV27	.	TGTGCCAGCAGTAAGACAGGGCTCGGCACCATATATTTT	CASSKTGLGTIYF
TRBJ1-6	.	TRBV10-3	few	TGTGCCATCAGTGGAGCAGGAACTAATTCACCCCTCCACTTT	CAISGAGTNSPLHF
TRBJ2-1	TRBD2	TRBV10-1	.	TGCGCCAGCAGTGGGAGACTAGCGGGGAACAATGAGCAGTTCTTC	CASSGRLAGNNEQFF
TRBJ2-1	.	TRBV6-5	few	TGTGCCAGCAGGCACCGGGACTTGGGCTACAATGAGCAGTTCTTC	CASRHRDLGYNEQFF
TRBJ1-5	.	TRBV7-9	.	TGTGCCAGCAGCTTAGGGTACAAACCCCAGCATTTT	CASSLGYKPQHF
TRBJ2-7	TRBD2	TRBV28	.	TGTGCCAGCAGTCCGACTAGCGGGAGAGAACCCGAGCAGTACTTC	CASSPTSGREPEQYF
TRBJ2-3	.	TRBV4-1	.	TGCGCCAGCAGCAAACTAGATGGAGCAGATACGCAGTATTTT	CASSKLDGADTQYF
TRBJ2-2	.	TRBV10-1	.	TGCGCCAGCAGCGCCTATGGGAGCGCGAACACCGGGGAGCTGTTTTTT	CASSAYGSANTGELFF
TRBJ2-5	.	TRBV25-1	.	TGTGCCAGCAGTGAATATAGGGGAACGGGGACCCAGTACTTC	CASSEYRGTGTQYF
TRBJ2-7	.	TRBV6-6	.	TGTGCCAGCACCCCCGCCCCGACTTCCCCGGAGTACTTC	CASTPAPTSPEYF
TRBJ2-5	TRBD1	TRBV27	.	TGTGCCAGCAGTTCGAGGACAGGGAGATGGGAGACCCAGTACTTC	CASSSRTGRWETQYF
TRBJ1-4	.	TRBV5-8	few	TGTGCCAACAACCGGGACACCGATGAAAAACTGTTTTTT	CANNRDTDEKLFF
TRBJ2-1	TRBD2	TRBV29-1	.	TGCAGCGTTGTACTAGCGAACAATGAGCAGTTCTTC	CSVVLANNEQFF
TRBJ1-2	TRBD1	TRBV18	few	TGTGCCAGCTCACCACCGACAGGGCCTTTCTATGGCTACACCTTC	CASSPPTGPFYGYTF
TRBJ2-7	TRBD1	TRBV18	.	TGTGCCAGCTCACCGGACAGGGGAGCCCTATACGAGCAGTACTTC	CASSPDRGALYEQYF
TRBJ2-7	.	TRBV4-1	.	TGCGCCAGCAGCCATGGACACTTCGGGGGTTCCACCGGGGAGCAGTACTTC	CASSHGHFGGSTGEQYF
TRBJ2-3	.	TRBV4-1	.	TGCGCCAGCAGCCAATTTGAGCGAAACACAGATACGCAGTATTTT	CASSQFERNTDTQYF
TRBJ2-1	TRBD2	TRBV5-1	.	TGCGTCAGCAGCTTGGGACTAGCGGGCTCCTACAATGAGCAGTTCTTC	CVSSLGLAGSYNEQFF
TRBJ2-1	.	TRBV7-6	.	TGTGCCAGCACCACGGGACTCGCCAATGAGCAGTTCTTC	CASTTGLANEQFF
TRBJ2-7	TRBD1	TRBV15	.	TGTGCCACCAGCCCCGGGACAGGGTTCTACGAGCAGTACTTC	CATSPGTGFYEQYF
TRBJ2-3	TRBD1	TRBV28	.	TGTGCCAGCAGTTTTAGGGGACAGGGTAATACGCAGTATTTT	CASSFRGQGNTQYF
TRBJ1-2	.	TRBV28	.	TGTGCCAGCAGTTTAAGCCAGGACATTAACTATGGCTACACCTTC	CASSLSQDINYGYTF
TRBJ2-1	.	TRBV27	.	TGTGCCAGCAGTTCCGTACCCAGCTCCTACAATGAGCAGTTCTTC	CASSSVPSSYNEQFF
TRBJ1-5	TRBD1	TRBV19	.	TGTGCCAGTACCCCACAGGGGGGCCTCAATCAGCCCCAGCATTTT	CASTPQGGLNQPQHF
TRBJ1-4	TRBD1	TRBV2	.	TGTGCCAGCAACACCGACAGGGGAAGAACTAATGAAAAACTGTTTTTT	CASNTDRGRTNEKLFF
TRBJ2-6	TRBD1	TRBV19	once	TGTGCCAGTAGTATAGGGACAGGGAGTTCTGGGGCCAACGTCCTGACTTTC	CASSIGTGSSGANVLTF
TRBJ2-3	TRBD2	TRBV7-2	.	TGTGCCAGCAGCAAACTAGCGGGAGAAGCCCATACGCAGTATTTT	CASSKLAGEAHTQYF
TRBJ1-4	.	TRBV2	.	TGTGCCAGCAAGGAAGTGCCGGGTGAAAAACTGTTTTTT	CASKEVPGEKLFF
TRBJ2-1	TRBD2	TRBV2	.	TGTGCCAGCAGTGGGGCTAGCGGGAGCTATGAGCAGTTCTTC	CASSGASGSYEQFF
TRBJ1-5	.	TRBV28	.	TGTGCCAGCAGTTCACCGGACCTCCGAGGGCAGCCCCAGCATTTT	CASSSPDLRGQPQHF
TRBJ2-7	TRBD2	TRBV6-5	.	TGTGCCAGCAGTTACTCAAGAATAGCGGGATCCTACGAGCAGTACTTC	CASSYSRIAGSYEQYF
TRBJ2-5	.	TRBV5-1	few	TGCGCCAGCGCCCCGGAGGGGCCGGCAGAGACCCAGTACTTC	CASAPEGPAETQYF
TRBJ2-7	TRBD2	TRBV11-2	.	TGTGCCAGCAGCTTAGATGGGGATCGAGCGGGACTCTACGAGCAGTACTTC	CASSLDGDRAGLYEQYF
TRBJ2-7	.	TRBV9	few	TGTGCCAGCAGCGCGCGGCCGGAGGGGGAGCAGTACTTC	CASSARPEGEQYF
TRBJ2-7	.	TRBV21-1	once	TGTGCCAGCAGCAAGAGGTCACCTTCCTACGAGCAGTACTTC	CASSKRSPSYEQYF
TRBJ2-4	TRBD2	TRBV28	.	TGTGCCAGCAGTTTATGGACTAGCGGGGTTCTAGCCAAAAACATTCAGTACTTC	CASSLWTSGVLAKNIQYF
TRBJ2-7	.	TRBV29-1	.	TGCAGCGTAGGCCGAGTGGGCGCGTACGAGCAGTACTTC	CSVGRVGAYEQYF
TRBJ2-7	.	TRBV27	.	TGTGCCAGCAGTTACAGGCCTACCTACGAGCAGTACTTC	CASSYRPTYEQYF
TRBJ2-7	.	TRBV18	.	TGTGCCAGCTCACCAGATGGAGCCTACGAGCAGTACTTC	CASSPDGAYEQYF
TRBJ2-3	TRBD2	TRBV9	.	TGTGCCAGCAGCTCTGGACTAGCGACCCTCACAGATACGCAGTATTTT	CASSSGLATLTDTQYF
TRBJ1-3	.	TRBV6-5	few	TGTGCCAGCAGTCCTCCGGGTAGGGGAAACACCATATATTTT	CASSPPGRGNTIYF
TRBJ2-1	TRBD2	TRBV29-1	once	TGCAGCGTTAGCACTAGCGGGTCCAATGAGCAGTTCTTC	CSVSTSGSNEQFF
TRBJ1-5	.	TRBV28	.	TGTGCCAGCAGTCTGCCGGACACCCAGGGGCCCCAGCATTTT	CASSLPDTQGPQHF
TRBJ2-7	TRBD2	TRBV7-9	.	TGTGCCAGCAGCTCACCCGGGACTAGCGCCGAGCAGTACTTC	CASSSPGTSAEQYF
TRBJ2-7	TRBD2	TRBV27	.	TGTGCCAGCAGTCTGACTAGCGGGATGTCTGCCGAGCAGTACTTC	CASSLTSGMSAEQYF
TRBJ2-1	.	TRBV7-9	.	TGTGCCAGCAGCCTCGCGGGGAGGGGGAATGAGCAGTTCTTC	CASSLAGRGNEQFF
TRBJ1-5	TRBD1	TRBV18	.	TGTGCCAGCTCACCTCGGAGGGGACAGGGAGGAAATCAGCCCCAGCATTTT	CASSPRRGQGGNQPQHF
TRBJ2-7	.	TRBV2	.	TGTGCCAGCAGTGAGCTCCCGTGGGGAGTGGTTACCTACGAGCAGTACTTC	CASSELPWGVVTYEQYF
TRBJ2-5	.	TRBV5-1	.	TGCGCCAGCAGCTTGGGTAGGGGTGAAGGAGAGACCCAGTACTTC	CASSLGRGEGETQYF
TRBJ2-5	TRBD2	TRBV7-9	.	TGTGCCAGCAGCTTAGCACCTAGCGGGACGGAGACCCAGTACTTC	CASSLAPSGTETQYF
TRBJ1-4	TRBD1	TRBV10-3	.	TGTGCCATCAGTGAGTTAGGGGGCCAGGAAAAACTGTTTTTT	CAISELGGQEKLFF
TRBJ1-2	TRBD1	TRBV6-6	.	TGTGCCAGCACCCAGGGCAGGGGGTATGGCTACACCTTC	CASTQGRGYGYTF
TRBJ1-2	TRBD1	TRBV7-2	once	TGTGCCAGCAGGAGGACAGGGGGCGATGGCTACACCTTC	CASRRTGGDGYTF